Here is one T cell receptor (beta chain) with its context. This record belongs to a study of technical replicates of blood from several donors. The table came from immunoSEQ multiplex PCR; TCRdb's copy has only in-frame clones and leaves some out. In the table there are tens of thousands of clones, just over 90% of which are singletons. The CDR3 has 13 residues. CDR1 PRHDT and CDR2 FYEKMQ come from the germline V gene (reference sequence). The V and J ends lost 1 base and 0 bases respectively, with 3 bases between them. The V and J genes are TRBV13 and TRBJ1-1, with D uncertain. Sequenced material: T cells isolated from PBMCs. This clonotype was obtained from a human donor in good health. The DNA for the CDR3 is TGTGCCAGCAGCTTAGCAGTGAACACTGAAGCTTTCTTT. Translating it yields CASSLAVNTEAFF.